The 4 T cell receptor beta chains below were found in one sample sequenced in a study of naive and memory T cell subsets. The antigens for these receptors are not known. Study-level findings and limits: Naive repertoires, especially CD8, held a few larger clonotypes, possibly memory cells re-expressing CD45RA.

The beta constant-region primer was an equimolar mix of two oligonucleotides covering TRBC1 and TRBC2. Four rounds of PCR amplified the ligated cDNA using nested alpha and beta constant-region primers plus SP2. TCRdb re-called the UMI-ligation and nested PCR reads with MiXCR, one entry per CDR3 protein. The sample holds around 160,000 distinct CDR3 sequences; 20% to 25% are singletons and the top ten take 0.1% to 0.11%. Material for sequencing was naive CD4+ T cells from blood. The receptors originated from a human donor in good health.

A few counts support this clonotype. This sequence joins TRBV14 and TRBJ2-3, with D maybe TRBD1 (5 bases). V was shortened by 0 bases and J by 9 bases, with 7 bases between the two germline ends. This CDR3 spans 12 amino acids. CDR1 and CDR2 (germline): SGHDN, FVKESK. CDR3 bases: TGTGCCAGCAGCCAAGAGGCAGGGACGCAGTATTTT. Translation: CASSQEAGTQYF.

The chain is built from TRBV28 and TRBJ2-1; D call uncertain. The CDR3 totals 12 residues. Trimming took 7 bases from V and 10 from J, leaving 14 bases between them. Germline V lookup: CDR1 MDHEN, CDR2 SYDVKM. The chain's CDR3 is CASTSGLREQFF. The CDR3 nucleotides are TGTGCCAGCACCTCGGGCCTCCGGGAGCAGTTCTTC. The full variable domain, its missing parts supplied by reference TRBV28 and TRBJ2-1, is DVKVTQSSRYLVKRTGEKVFLECVQDMDHENMFWYRQDPGLGLRLIYFSYDVKMKEKGDIPEGYSVSREKKERFSLILESASTNQTSMYLCASTSGLREQFFGPGTRLTVL.

The chain links TRBV29-1 to TRBJ1-4, with a possible D match to TRBD1 (5 bases). CDR1 and CDR2 from the germline V gene are SQVTM and ANQGSEA. Trimming removed 7 bases from V and 8 bases from J, with 17 bases in between. There are 13 residues in the CDR3. As DNA, the CDR3 is TGCAGCGGCCCGGGGCCGTTTGTCGAAAAACTGTTTTTT. This gives the protein CSGPGPFVEKLFF. The full variable domain, with the rest looked up from reference TRBV29-1 and TRBJ1-4, is SAVISQKPSRDICQRGTSLTIQCQVDSQVTMMFWYRQQPGQSLTLIATANQGSEATYESGFVIDKFPISRPNLTFSTLTVSNMSPEDSSIYLCSGPGPFVEKLFFGSGTQLSVL.

In this sample, this clonotype turned up a few times. The chain joins TRBV19 to TRBJ2-2; 12 nucleotides match TRBD2. J gave up 6 bases and V 5 bases, and 19 bases lay outside the gene matches. The CDR3 has 20 residues. Per germline, CDR1 LNHDA and CDR2 SQIVND (reference sequence). Here the CDR3 reads CASSFSSFTSGRLTPGELFF. The DNA for the CDR3 is TGTGCCAGTAGTTTTTCTTCGTTTACTAGCGGGAGGCTCACTCCCGGGGAGCTGTTTTTT.